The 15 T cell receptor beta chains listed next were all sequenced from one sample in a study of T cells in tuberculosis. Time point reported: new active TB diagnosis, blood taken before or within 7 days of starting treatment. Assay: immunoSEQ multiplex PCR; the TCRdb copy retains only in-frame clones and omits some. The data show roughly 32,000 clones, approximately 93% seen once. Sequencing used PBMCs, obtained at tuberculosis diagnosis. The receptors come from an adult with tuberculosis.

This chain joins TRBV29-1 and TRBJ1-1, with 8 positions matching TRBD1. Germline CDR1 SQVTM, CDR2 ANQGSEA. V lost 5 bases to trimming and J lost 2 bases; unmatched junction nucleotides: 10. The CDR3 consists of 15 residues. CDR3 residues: CSVLRQGTLNTEAFF. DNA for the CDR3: TGCAGCGTTTTACGACAGGGGACCCTAAACACTGAAGCTTTCTTT.

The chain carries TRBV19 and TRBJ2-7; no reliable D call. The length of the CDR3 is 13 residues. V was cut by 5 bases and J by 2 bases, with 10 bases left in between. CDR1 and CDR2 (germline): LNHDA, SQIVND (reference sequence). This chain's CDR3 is CASSPTSAYEQYF. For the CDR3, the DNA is TGTGCCAGTAGTCCCACATCCGCCTACGAGCAGTACTTC. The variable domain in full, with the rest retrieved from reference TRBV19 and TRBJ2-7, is DGGITQSPKYLFRKEGQNVTLSCEQNLNHDAMYWYRQDPGQGLRLIYYSQIVNDFQKGDIAEGYSVSREKKESFPLTVTSAQKNPTAFYLCASSPTSAYEQYFGPGTRLTVT.

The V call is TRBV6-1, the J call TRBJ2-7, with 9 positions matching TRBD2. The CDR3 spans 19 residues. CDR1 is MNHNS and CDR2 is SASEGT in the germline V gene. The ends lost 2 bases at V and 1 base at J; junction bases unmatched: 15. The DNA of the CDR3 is TGTGCCAGCAGTGAAAGGGGCGGGGTGCTGGCGGGGGGGTCCTACGAGCAGTACTTC. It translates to CASSERGGVLAGGSYEQYF.

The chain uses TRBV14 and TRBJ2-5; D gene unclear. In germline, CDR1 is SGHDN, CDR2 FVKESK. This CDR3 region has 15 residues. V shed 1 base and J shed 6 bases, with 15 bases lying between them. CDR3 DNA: TGTGCCAGCAGCCAAGGGCTTCTCTCTGTAAAGACCCAGTACTTC. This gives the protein CASSQGLLSVKTQYF.

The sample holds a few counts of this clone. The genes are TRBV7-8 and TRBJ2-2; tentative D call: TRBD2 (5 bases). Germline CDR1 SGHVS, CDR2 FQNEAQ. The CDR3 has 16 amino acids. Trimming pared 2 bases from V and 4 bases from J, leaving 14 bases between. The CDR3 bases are TGTGCCAGCAGCTTAAGTTCGGGGTGGGGCACCGGGGAGCTGTTTTTT. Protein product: CASSLSSGWGTGELFF.

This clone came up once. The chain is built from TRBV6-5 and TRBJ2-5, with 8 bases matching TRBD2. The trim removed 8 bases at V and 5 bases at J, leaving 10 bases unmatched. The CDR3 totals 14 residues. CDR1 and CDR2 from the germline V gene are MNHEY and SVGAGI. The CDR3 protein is CASSPGGDGETQYF. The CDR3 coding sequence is TGTGCCAGCTCCCCGGGAGGGGACGGGGAGACCCAGTACTTC.

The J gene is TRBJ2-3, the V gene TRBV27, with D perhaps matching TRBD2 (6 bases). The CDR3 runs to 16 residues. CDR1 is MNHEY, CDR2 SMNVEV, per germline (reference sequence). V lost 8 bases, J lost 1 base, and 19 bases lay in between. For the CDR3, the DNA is TGTGCCAGCCGCCTGGGGGTAGCGGCTGGCACAGATACGCAGTATTTT. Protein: CASRLGVAAGTDTQYF.

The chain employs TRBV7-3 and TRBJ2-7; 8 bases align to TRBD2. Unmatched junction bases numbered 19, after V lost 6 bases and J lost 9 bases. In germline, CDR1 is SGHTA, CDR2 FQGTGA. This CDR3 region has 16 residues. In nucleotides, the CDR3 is TGTGCCAGCAGACGCCCGGGGGGGGGTTCCCCCTCGTTGCAGTACTTC. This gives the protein CASRRPGGGSPSLQYF. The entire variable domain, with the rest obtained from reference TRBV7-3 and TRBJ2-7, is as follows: GAGVSQTPSNKVTEKGKYVELRCDPISGHTALYWYRQSLGQGPEFLIYFQGTGAADDSGLPNDRFFAVRPEGSVSTLKIQRTERGDSAVYLCASRRPGGGSPSLQYFGPGTRLTVT.

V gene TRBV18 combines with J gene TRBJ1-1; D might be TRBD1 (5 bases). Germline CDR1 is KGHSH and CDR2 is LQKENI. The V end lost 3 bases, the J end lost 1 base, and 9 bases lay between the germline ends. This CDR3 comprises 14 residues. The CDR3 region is CASSPAGGNTEAFF. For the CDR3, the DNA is TGTGCCAGCTCACCGGCCGGGGGGAACACTGAAGCTTTCTTT.

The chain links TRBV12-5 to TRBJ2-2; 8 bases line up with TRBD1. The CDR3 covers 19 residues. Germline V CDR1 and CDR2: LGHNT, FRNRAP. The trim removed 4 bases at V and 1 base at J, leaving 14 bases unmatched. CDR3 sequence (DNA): TGTGCTAGTGGTTCACCCTCCACCGGACAGGGCCTGAACACCGGGGAGCTGTTTTTT. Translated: CASGSPSTGQGLNTGELFF.

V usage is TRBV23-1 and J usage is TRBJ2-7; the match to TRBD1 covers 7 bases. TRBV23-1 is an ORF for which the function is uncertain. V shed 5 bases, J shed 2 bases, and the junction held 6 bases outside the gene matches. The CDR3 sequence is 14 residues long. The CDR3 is CASSYGQVPYEQYF. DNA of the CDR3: TGCGCCAGCAGTTACGGACAGGTGCCCTACGAGCAGTACTTC.

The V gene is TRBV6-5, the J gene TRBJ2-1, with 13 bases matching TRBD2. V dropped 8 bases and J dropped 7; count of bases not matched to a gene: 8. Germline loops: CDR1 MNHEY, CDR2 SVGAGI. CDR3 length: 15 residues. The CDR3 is CASSRGTSGENEQFF. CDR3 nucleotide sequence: TGTGCCAGCTCCCGAGGGACTAGCGGGGAGAATGAGCAGTTCTTC.

The CDR3 DNA sequence: TGTGCCAGCAGCTCCTTAACAGACACAGATACGCAGTATTTT. Amino acids: CASSSLTDTDTQYF. The chain has TRBV7-9 and TRBJ2-3, with D uncertain. V shed 4 bases and J shed 2 bases, with 10 bases lying between them. From germline, CDR1 is SEHNR and CDR2 FQNEAQ (reference sequence). This CDR3 contains 14 residues.

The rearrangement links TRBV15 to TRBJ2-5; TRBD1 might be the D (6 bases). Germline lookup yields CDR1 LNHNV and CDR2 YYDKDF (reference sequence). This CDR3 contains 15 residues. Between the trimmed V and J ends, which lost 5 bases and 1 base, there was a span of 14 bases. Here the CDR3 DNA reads TGTGCCACCAGCCCCTCGTGGACAGTCCAAGAGACCCAGTACTTC. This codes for CATSPSWTVQETQYF.

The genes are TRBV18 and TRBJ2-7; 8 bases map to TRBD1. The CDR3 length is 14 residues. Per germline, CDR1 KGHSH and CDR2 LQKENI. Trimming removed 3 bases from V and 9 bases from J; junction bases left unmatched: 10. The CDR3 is CASSPGTGPQGQYF. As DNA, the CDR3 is TGTGCCAGCTCACCTGGGACAGGTCCCCAGGGGCAGTACTTC.